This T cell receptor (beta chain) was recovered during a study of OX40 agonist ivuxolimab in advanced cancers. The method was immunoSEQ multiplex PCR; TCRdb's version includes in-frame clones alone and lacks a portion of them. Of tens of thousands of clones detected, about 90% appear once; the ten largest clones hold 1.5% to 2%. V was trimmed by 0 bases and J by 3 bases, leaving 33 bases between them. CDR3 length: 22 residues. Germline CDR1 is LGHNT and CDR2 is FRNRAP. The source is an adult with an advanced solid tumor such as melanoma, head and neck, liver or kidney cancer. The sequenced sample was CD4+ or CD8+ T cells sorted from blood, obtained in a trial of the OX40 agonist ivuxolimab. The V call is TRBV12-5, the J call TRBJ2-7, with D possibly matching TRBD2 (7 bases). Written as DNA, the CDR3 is TGTGCTAGTGGTTTGGTACCAGTCTTGAGACAGGCCAGCGGGAAGGGTAACTACGAGCAGTACTTC. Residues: CASGLVPVLRQASGKGNYEQYF.